The entry that follows covers one TCR beta chain sequence. This entry belongs to a study of control samples from healthy donors and cancer patients. Produced via immunoSEQ multiplex PCR; TCRdb's table is partial and in-frame only. Of about 94,000 clones detected, approximately 90% appear once; the ten largest clones hold over 3%. The CDR3 has 12 amino acids. Looked up from germline, CDR1 is MNHEY and CDR2 is SVGAGI. V lost 0 bases, J lost 7 bases, and 5 bases lay in between. The sequence derives from a woman aged 18-30 years in good health. Sample: blood. This sequence joins TRBV6-5 and TRBJ2-3, with D hard to call. CDR3 nucleotides: TGTGCCAGCAGTTACTCCCCGTATACGCAGTATTTT. Its translation: CASSYSPYTQYF.